This TCR beta chain was identified in a study of blood T cell repertoires in COVID-19 (dated by TCRdb to 2018 to 2020). For context, the study as a whole: The collaborator samples originated in the United States, Italy and Spain and spanned the acute and convalescent phases of COVID-19. The material from the prospective study consisted of cDNA or gDNA derived from T cells, B-cell-depleted T cells, or PBMCs. The dataset comprised deeply sampled blood TCRbeta repertoires from subjects exposed to, actively infected with, or recovered from COVID-19. The sample metadata nearly always contained a de-identified subject ID, COVID-19 status, age in years and sex. The repertoires were released in a freely available public database intended as a resource for research on the immune response to SARS-CoV-2. The samples were drawn from two sources: the first 160 participants of the ongoing ImmuneRACE study, and over 950 subjects contributed by 6 global collaborators. Where HLA class I and class II types were available, the types were taken from metadata supplied by the sample provider, not from assay-based typing.

TCRbeta CDR3 regions were amplified from genomic DNA by means of the immunoSEQ Assay, a bias-controlled multiplex PCR. From the authors' description of their analysis: Nucleated cell counts per sample were estimated from amplification of reference gene primers within the assay. To quantify the absolute abundance of each unique TCRbeta CDR3 rearrangement, sequence reads were collapsed and filtered. For each sample, productive Simpson clonality was calculated as the square root of Simpson's diversity index across productive rearrangements. TCRdb took this table from immuneACCESS and kept in-frame rearrangements with V and J called. Such tables lack part of the clones; where checked against another copy, unresolved V genes explain under half of the gap, and the rest is unexplained. V, J and clone size were drawn from that table, and D and trimming were deduced from the DNA. Within this sample are approximately 330,000 clones, with almost 90% of them counted one time only. The ten largest make up about 1% of the sample.

One collaborating source in Seattle enrolled patients during active infection and followed them longitudinally through the course of disease. Collaborating institutions collected whole blood in K2EDTA tubes following their own protocols. For TCRbeta analysis, collaborators shipped samples as frozen whole blood, isolated PBMCs, or DNA extracted from either of those sample types. General conclusions and limits of the study: How much clinical and demographic metadata was included differed by source and by participant, and the metadata was provided uncurated.

The CDR3 starts with the cysteine, ends with the phenylalanine, and has 17 residues. The kept DNA is CDR3 alone, 51 bases in frame from the first base. V is cut back by 1 base and J by 2 bases, with 7 bases in the junction unmatched. The germline V gene specifies LGHNA as CDR1 and YSLEER as CDR2. Notes on this clone: Its binding antigen is unknown. Per-base qualities were not stored, and no clone one base away is much larger.

The receptor's source is a woman aged 40 to 50 with COVID-19, enrolled during active disease. The rearrangement joined TRBV4-3 to TRBJ2-3, and 9 junctional nucleotides match TRBD2. The specimen sequenced was peripheral blood. The nucleotide sequence reads TGCGCCAGCAGCCAAGGTCGGGCGGGAGGGCCCACAGATACGCAGTATTTT. This yields the protein CASSQGRAGGPTDTQYF.